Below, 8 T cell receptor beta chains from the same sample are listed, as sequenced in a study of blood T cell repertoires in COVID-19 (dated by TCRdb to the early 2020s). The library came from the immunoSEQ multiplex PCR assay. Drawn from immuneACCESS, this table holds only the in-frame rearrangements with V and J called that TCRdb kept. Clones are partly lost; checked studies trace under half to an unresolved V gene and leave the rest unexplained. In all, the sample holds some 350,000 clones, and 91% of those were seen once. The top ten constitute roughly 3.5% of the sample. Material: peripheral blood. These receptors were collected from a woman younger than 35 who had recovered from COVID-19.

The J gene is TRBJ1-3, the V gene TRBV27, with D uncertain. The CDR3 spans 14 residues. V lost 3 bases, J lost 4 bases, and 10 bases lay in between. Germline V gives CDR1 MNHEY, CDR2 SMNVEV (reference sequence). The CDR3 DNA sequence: TGTGCCAGCAGTTTGAGTCTCGCGGGAAACACCATATATTTT. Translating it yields CASSLSLAGNTIYF.

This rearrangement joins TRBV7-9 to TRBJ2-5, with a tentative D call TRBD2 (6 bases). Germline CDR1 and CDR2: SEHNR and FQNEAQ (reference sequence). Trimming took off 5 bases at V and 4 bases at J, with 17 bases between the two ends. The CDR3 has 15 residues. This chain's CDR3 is CASSRTYEAGETQYF. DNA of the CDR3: TGTGCCAGCAGCCGCACATACGAAGCGGGAGAGACCCAGTACTTC.

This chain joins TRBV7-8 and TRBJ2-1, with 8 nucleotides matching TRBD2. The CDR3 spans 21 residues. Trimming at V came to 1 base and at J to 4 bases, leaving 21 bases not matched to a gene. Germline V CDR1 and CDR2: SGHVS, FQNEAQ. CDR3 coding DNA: TGTGCCAGCAGCTTAGTCCCTAGGTATTCCGGGAGGGCCCAGACATACAATGAGCAGTTCTTC. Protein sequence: CASSLVPRYSGRAQTYNEQFF.

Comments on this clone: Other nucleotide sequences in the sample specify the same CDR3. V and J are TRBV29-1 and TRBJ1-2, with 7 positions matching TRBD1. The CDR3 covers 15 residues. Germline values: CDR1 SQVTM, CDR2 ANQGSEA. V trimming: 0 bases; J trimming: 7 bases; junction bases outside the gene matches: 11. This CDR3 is CSVEDQGGRIGGYTF. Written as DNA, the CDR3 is TGCAGCGTTGAAGACCAGGGGGGCCGGATAGGTGGCTACACCTTC.

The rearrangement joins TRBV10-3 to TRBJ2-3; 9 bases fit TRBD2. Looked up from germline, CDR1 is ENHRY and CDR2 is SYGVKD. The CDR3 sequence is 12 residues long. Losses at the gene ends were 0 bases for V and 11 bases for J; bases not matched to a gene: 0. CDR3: CAISESLAGQYF. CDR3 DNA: TGTGCCATCAGTGAGTCACTAGCGGGGCAGTATTTT.

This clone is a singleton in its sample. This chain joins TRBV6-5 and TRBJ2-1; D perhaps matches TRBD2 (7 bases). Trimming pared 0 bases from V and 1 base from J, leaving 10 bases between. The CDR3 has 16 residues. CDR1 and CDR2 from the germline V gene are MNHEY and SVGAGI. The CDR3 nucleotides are TGTGCCAGCAGTTACTCCGGGGGGCGATCCTACAATGAGCAGTTCTTC. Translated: CASSYSGGRSYNEQFF.

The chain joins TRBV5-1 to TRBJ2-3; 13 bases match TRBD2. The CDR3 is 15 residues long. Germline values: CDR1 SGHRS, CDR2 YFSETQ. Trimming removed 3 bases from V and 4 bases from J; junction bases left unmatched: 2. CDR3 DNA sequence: TGCGCCAGCAGCTGGACTAGCGGGAGTTCAGATACGCAGTATTTT. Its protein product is CASSWTSGSSDTQYF.

CDR3 bases: TGTGCCAGTATCGGGACAGGGCATCGGTCCTATGGCTACACCTTC. This gives the protein CASIGTGHRSYGYTF. V and J are TRBV19 and TRBJ1-2; 9 bases fit TRBD1. The germline CDR1 and CDR2 sequences are LNHDA and SQIVND (reference sequence). CDR3 length: 15 residues. Trimming took 7 bases from V and 4 from J; bases not matched to a gene: 10.